This T cell receptor beta chain was sequenced during a study of neurological immune-mediated disorders. cDNA synthesis was performed by 5'RACE with 10-nucleotide random UMIs. MiXCR, applied by TCRdb to the 5' RACE reads, yields one record per CDR3 protein. The table records under 90,000 distinct CDR3 sequences, around 9.9% of them present only once. This clonotype has ten or more counts. No antigen is known for it. Study results and caveats: CDR3 amino acid sequences of expanded clones were not shared across subjects, a result suggesting private repertoires in all groups.

Unmatched junction bases numbered 14, after V lost 6 bases and J lost 8 bases. The CDR3 loop spans 15 amino acids. This chain connects TRBV12-3 or TRBV12-4 to TRBJ2-3, with 7 bases that match TRBD1. The clonotype originates from a man aged 45-65 years in good health. The material sequenced was PBMCs. The CDR3 region has the DNA TGTGCCAGCAGCCCACCGGGACAGCACGATGTTACGCAGTATTTT. This gives the protein CASSPPGQHDVTQYF.